This record looks at one T cell receptor (beta chain) sequence and its context. The antigen remains undetermined. The PCR contained 60 Vbeta and 13 Jbeta primers. Sequencing was performed with immunoSEQ multiplex PCR; in TCRdb, only in-frame clones are kept and a portion is missing. Among about 200,000 clones listed, around 84% were seen once. Trimming cost V 6 bases and J 6 bases; bases outside gene matches: 8. CDR1 and CDR2 (germline): SNHLY, FYNNEI. CDR3 length: 15 residues. These data originate in a study of cytomegalovirus exposure and HLA in healthy donors. Regarding the study as a whole: Being indistinguishable, some V segments were excluded, TRBV6-2 and TRBV6-3 among them. High sensitivity and specificity were reportedly achieved when the classifier diagnosed cytomegalovirus status.

The chain joins TRBV2 to TRBJ2-1; 10 bases are shared with TRBD2. Source material: PBMCs. The clonotype originates from a woman aged 18-29 years in good health and CMV-seronegative. CDR3 residues: CASSPVGLASNEQFF. The CDR3 coding sequence is TGTGCCAGCAGCCCCGTGGGACTAGCGAGCAATGAGCAGTTCTTC.